Only a few counts were recorded for the clone carrying this TCR beta chain. Its specificity is unknown. V was pared by 3 bases and J by 6 bases, with 3 bases between. The CDR3 length is 11 residues. Germline V lookup: CDR1 SGHVS, CDR2 FNYEAQ. The sample belongs to a study of post-analysis software for immune sequencing data. Study findings and constraints: F measure grouped same-batch samples tightly together. Compared against controls, patients with multiple sclerosis displayed significantly lower normalized Chao1 diversity. Patients used roughly five TRBV segments, including TRBV5-6, TRBV5-1 and TRBV20-1, more often than controls.

Unique molecular identifiers were built into the TCR beta cDNA libraries. TCRdb reprocessed the PCR reads via MiXCR and lists one record per CDR3 protein. The data show more than 350,000 distinct CDR3 sequences, more than 30% seen once. Sequences were obtained from blood. The gene calls are TRBV7-6 and TRBJ2-1; no clear D. This TCR was sampled from a girl aged 2-10 years with multiple sclerosis. The CDR3 DNA sequence: TGTGCCAGCAGCTTCGCCAATGAGCAGTTCTTC. It specifies CASSFANEQFF.